The sequence of this TCR beta chain was determined in a study of blood T cell repertoires in COVID-19. As for the study in general: Both acute and convalescent COVID-19 samples were obtained from the United States, Italy and Spain. PBMCs, B-cell-depleted T cells, or T cells provided the cDNA or gDNA that made up the material.

J was trimmed by 4 bases and V by 0 bases; bases with no gene match: 7. The CDR3 runs to 16 residues. Per germline, CDR1 SGHRS and CDR2 YFSETQ. Methods used by the authors: Reference gene primer amplification yielded estimated nucleated cell counts. Sequencing was performed with immunoSEQ multiplex PCR; in TCRdb, only in-frame clones are kept and a portion is missing. The V and J calls and clone size are taken from that table; D and trimming were inferred from the DNA. Of about 270,000 clones in the sample, roughly 90% were seen once. Individuals drawn from 24 US areas were roughly 18 to 89 years old.

The specimen sequenced was PBMCs or T cells enriched from blood (not recorded which). This sequence was found in a woman between 40 and 55 years old with acute COVID-19. This rearrangement joins TRBV5-1 to TRBJ1-1; 9 bases fit TRBD1. The CDR3: CASSLGQGEVITEAFF. In DNA, the CDR3 is TGCGCCAGCAGCTTGGGACAGGGGGAAGTTATCACTGAAGCTTTCTTT.